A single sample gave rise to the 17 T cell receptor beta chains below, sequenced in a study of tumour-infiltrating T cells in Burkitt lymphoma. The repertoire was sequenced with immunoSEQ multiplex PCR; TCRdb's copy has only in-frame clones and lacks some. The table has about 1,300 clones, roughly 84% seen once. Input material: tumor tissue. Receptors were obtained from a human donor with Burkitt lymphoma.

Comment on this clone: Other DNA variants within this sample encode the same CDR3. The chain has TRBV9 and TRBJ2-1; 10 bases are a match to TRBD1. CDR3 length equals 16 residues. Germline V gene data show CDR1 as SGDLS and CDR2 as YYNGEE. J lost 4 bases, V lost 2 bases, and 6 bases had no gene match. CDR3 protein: CASSVGGTGAYNEQFF. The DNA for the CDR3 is TGTGCCAGCAGCGTGGGAGGGACAGGGGCTTACAATGAGCAGTTCTTC.

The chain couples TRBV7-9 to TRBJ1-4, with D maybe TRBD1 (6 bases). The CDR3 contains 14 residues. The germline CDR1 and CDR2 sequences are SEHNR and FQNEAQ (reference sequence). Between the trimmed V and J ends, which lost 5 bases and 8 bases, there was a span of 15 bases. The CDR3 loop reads CASSPTGRAEKLFF. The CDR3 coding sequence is TGTGCCAGCAGCCCAACAGGGAGGGCCGAAAAACTGTTTTTT.

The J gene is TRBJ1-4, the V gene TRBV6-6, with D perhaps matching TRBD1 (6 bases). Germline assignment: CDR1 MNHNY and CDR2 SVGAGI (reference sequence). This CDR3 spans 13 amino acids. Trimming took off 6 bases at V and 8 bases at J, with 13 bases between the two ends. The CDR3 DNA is TGTGCCAGCAGCCCTTTGGGGGGCGAAAAACTGTTTTTT. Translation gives CASSPLGGEKLFF.

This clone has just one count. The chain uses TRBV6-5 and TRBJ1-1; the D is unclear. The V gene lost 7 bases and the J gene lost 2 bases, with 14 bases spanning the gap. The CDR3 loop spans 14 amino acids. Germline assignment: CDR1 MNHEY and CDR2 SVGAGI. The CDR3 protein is CASMPTGPNTEAFF. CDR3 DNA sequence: TGTGCCAGCATGCCGACCGGTCCTAACACTGAAGCTTTCTTT.

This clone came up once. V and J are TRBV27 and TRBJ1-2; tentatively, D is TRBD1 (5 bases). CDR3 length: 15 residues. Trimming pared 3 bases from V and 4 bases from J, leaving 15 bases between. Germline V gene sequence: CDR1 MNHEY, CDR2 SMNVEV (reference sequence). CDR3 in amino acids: CASSFSLTAVYGYTF. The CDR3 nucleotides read TGTGCCAGCAGTTTCAGTTTGACAGCAGTCTATGGCTACACCTTC.

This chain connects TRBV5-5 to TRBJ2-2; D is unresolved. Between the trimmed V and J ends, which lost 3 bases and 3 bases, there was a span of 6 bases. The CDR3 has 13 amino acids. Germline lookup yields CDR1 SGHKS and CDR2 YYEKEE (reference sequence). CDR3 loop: CASSYSDTGELFF. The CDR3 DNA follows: TGTGCCAGCAGCTACAGCGACACCGGGGAGCTGTTTTTT.

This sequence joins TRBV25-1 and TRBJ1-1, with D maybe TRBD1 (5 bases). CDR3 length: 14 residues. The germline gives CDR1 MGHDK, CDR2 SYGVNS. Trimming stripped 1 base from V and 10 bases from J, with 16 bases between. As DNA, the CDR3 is TGTGCCAGCAGTGAATTAGGCGGGACCTATGGAGCTTTCTTT. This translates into CASSELGGTYGAFF.

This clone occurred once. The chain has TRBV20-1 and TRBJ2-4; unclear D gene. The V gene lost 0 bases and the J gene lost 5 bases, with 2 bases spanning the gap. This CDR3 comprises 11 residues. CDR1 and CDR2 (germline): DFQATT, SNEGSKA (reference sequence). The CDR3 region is CSARDQNIQYF. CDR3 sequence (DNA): TGCAGTGCTAGAGATCAAAACATTCAGTACTTC.

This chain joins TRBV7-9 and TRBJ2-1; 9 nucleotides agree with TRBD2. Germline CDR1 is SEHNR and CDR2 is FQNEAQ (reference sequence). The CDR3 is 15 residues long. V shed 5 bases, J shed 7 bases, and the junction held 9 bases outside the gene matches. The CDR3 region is CASSQPGLASNEQFF. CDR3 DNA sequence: TGTGCCAGCAGCCAACCAGGACTAGCGTCGAATGAGCAGTTCTTC.

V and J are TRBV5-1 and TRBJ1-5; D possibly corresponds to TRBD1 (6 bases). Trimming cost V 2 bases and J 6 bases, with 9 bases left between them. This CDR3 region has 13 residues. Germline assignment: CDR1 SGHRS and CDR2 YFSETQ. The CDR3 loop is CASSLQGGQPQHF. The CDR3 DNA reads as TGCGCCAGCAGCTTACAGGGAGGTCAGCCCCAGCATTTT.

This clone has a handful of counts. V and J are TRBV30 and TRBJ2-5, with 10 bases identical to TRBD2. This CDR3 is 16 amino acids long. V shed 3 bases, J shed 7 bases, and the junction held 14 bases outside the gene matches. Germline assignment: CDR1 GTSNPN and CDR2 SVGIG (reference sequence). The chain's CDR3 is CAWRLRTSGFLGTQYF. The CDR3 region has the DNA TGTGCCTGGAGACTAAGGACTAGCGGTTTTTTAGGGACCCAGTACTTC.

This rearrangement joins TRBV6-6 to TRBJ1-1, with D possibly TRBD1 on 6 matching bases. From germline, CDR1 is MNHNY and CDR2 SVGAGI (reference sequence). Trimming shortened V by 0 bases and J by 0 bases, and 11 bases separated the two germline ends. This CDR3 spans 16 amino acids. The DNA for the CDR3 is TGTGCCAGCAGTTACTCGGTCCGGGGGCTGAACACTGAAGCTTTCTTT. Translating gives CASSYSVRGLNTEAFF.

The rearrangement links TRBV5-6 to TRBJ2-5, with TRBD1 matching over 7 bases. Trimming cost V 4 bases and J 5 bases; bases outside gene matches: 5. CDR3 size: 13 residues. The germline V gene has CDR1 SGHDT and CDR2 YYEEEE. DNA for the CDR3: TGTGCCAGCAGCGACAGGGTGGGGGAGACCCAGTACTTC. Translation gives CASSDRVGETQYF.

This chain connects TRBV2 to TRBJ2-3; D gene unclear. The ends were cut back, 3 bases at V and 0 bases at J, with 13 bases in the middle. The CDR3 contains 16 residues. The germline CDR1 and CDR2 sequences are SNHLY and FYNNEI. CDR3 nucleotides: TGTGCCAGCAGTGACTTGACACACACTAGCACAGATACGCAGTATTTT. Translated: CASSDLTHTSTDTQYF.

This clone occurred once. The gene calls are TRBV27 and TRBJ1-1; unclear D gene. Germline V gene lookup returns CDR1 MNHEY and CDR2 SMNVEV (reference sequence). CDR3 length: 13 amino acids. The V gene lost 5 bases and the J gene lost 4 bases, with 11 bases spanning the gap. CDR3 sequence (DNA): TGTGCCAGCAGTACCGCAAGGTCCACTGAAGCTTTCTTT. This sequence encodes CASSTARSTEAFF.

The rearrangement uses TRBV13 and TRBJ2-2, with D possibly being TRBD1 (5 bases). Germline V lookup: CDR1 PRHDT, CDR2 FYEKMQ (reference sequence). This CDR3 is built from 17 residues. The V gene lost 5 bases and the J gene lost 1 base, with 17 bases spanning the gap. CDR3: CASSQNGAGWNTGELFF. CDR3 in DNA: TGTGCCAGCAGCCAAAATGGGGCAGGGTGGAACACCGGGGAGCTGTTTTTT.

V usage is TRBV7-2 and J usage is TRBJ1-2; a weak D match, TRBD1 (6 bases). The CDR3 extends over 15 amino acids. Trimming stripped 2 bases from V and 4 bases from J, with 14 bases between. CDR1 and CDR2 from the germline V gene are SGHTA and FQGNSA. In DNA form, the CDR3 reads TGTGCCAGCAGCTTAAAAACTCAGGGGATCTATGGCTACACCTTC. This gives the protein CASSLKTQGIYGYTF.